The 18 T cell receptor beta chains presented below share a single source sample, sequenced in a study of cytomegalovirus exposure and HLA in healthy donors. The primer mix had 60 Vbeta and 13 Jbeta primers. Produced via immunoSEQ multiplex PCR; TCRdb's table is partial and in-frame only. Seen here are a few hundred thousand clones, roughly 84% observed once, and the top ten hold 1.1% to 1.5%. The material sequenced was PBMCs. All receptors derive from a girl aged 5-17 years in good health and CMV-seronegative.

This clone was observed a single time. In nucleotides, the CDR3 is TGTGCCTGGAGTCTAGGGCAGGGCCATCAGCCCCAGCATTTT. Its translation: CAWSLGQGHQPQHF. This chain links TRBV30 with TRBJ1-5; TRBD1 is a possible D gene (5 bases). The germline gives CDR1 GTSNPN, CDR2 SVGIG (reference sequence). There are 14 residues in the CDR3. Trimming removed 2 bases from V and 5 bases from J, with 13 bases in between.

V gene TRBV7-9 combines with J gene TRBJ2-7, with D perhaps matching TRBD1 (5 bases). In germline, CDR1 is SEHNR, CDR2 FQNEAQ (reference sequence). CDR3 length: 18 residues. Between the trimmed V and J ends, which lost 2 bases and 2 bases, there was a span of 22 bases. The CDR3 bases are TGTGCCAGCAGCTTATACGCCTTCGGAGTAGGGGTAACCTACGAGCAGTACTTC. Translated: CASSLYAFGVGVTYEQYF.

This sequence joins TRBV7-8 and TRBJ2-7; the D gene is possibly TRBD2 (6 bases). CDR1 and CDR2 from the germline V gene are SGHVS and FQNEAQ. The CDR3 consists of 14 residues. Trimming took off 8 bases at V and 5 bases at J, with 19 bases between the two ends. In nucleotides, the CDR3 is TGTGCCAGCGGAGGGCCCCCGAGGGCTCACGAGCAGTACTTC. Its protein product is CASGGPPRAHEQYF.

This clone has more than one count but fewer than ten. The V gene is TRBV4-1, the J gene TRBJ1-1, with a tentative D call TRBD1 (6 bases). CDR1 is MGHRA, CDR2 YSYEKL, per germline. This CDR3 spans 13 amino acids. V shed 1 base and J shed 7 bases, with 10 bases lying between them. The CDR3 bases are TGCGCCAGCAGCCAAGGGACAGACTTTGAAGCTTTCTTT. As protein: CASSQGTDFEAFF.

This rearrangement joins TRBV7-2 to TRBJ1-5; 9 nucleotides line up with TRBD1. The CDR3 length is 16 residues. Trimming at V came to 0 bases and at J to 6 bases, leaving 6 bases not matched to a gene. Per the germline V gene, CDR1 is SGHTA and CDR2 is FQGNSA. The CDR3 reads CASSLASDRGGQPQHF. The CDR3 region has the DNA TGTGCCAGCAGCTTAGCTTCGGACAGGGGCGGTCAGCCCCAGCATTTT.

CDR3 sequence (DNA): TGTGCCAGCAGAACCGACAGGGGTAATAATGAAAAACTGTTTTTT. Residues: CASRTDRGNNEKLFF. The chain is built from TRBV6-5 and TRBJ1-4; TRBD1 agrees at 8 bases. The CDR3 has 15 amino acids. After removal of 6 bases from V and 4 bases from J, the junction contained 7 bases not matched to a gene. From germline, CDR1 is MNHEY and CDR2 SVGAGI.

The rearrangement links TRBV30 to TRBJ1-1, with D tentatively TRBD1 (5 bases). Per the germline V gene, CDR1 is GTSNPN and CDR2 is SVGIG (reference sequence). This CDR3 is 14 amino acids long. V was cut by 4 bases and J by 0 bases, with 12 bases left in between. Written as DNA, the CDR3 is TGTGCCTGGAAAAAAGGACAACTGAACACTGAAGCTTTCTTT. It is translated as CAWKKGQLNTEAFF. The full variable domain, completed using reference TRBV30 and TRBJ1-1, is SQTIHQWPATLVQPVGSPLSLECTVEGTSNPNLYWYRQAAGRGLQLLFYSVGIGQISSEVPQNLSASRPQDRQFILSSKKLLLSDSGFYLCAWKKGQLNTEAFFGQGTRLTVV.

CDR3 sequence: CASSPPREYGYGYTF. The CDR3 region has the DNA TGTGCCAGCAGCCCACCCAGGGAATATGGCTATGGCTACACCTTC. This chain joins TRBV9 and TRBJ1-2; possible D gene TRBD1, 5 bases. CDR3 length: 15 residues. The ends were cut back, 4 bases at V and 4 bases at J, with 17 bases in the middle. Looked up from germline, CDR1 is SGDLS and CDR2 is YYNGEE.

V is TRBV7-8 and J is TRBJ2-7; TRBD2 agrees at 9 bases. Per the germline V gene, CDR1 is SGHVS and CDR2 is FQNEAQ. The CDR3 is 17 residues long. After removal of 5 bases from V and 0 bases from J, the junction contained 11 bases not matched to a gene. Here the CDR3 reads CASSQPETSGLSYEQYF. Written as DNA, the CDR3 is TGTGCCAGCAGCCAACCCGAGACTAGCGGACTCTCCTACGAGCAGTACTTC.

The gene calls are TRBV6-5 and TRBJ1-2; D unresolved. The CDR3 is 15 amino acids. Germline V CDR1 and CDR2: MNHEY, SVGAGI. The V end lost 4 bases, the J end lost 4 bases, and 16 bases lay between the germline ends. This CDR3 is CASSFRYGGSYGYTF. Written as DNA, the CDR3 is TGTGCCAGCAGTTTCCGCTACGGAGGTAGCTATGGCTACACCTTC.

The V gene is TRBV9, the J gene TRBJ1-2; no firm D call. CDR1 is SGDLS, CDR2 YYNGEE, per germline. V was cut by 0 bases and J by 2 bases, with 14 bases left in between. CDR3 length: 16 amino acids. In DNA form, the CDR3 reads TGTGCCAGCAGCGTAGATCCAACCACTACCAACTATGGCTACACCTTC. Translated, it gives CASSVDPTTTNYGYTF.

The chain combines TRBV11-1 with TRBJ1-1; 9 nucleotides match TRBD1. Germline V CDR1 and CDR2: SGHAT, FQDESV (reference sequence). Trimming removed 9 bases from V and 6 bases from J; junction bases left unmatched: 8. The CDR3 is 13 amino acids. CDR3 bases: TGTGCCAGTCGGCCACAGGGGGCGGCTGAAGCTTTCTTT. Its translation is CASRPQGAAEAFF.

This clone turned up a few times. The rearrangement joins TRBV5-4 to TRBJ1-2; 7 positions match TRBD1. Germline V gives CDR1 SGHNT, CDR2 YYREEE (reference sequence). The CDR3 is 15 amino acids. V gave up 4 bases and J gave up 3 bases; unmatched junction bases: 9. The CDR3 nucleotides read TGTGCCAGCAGCCTCCGGCCAGGGGGAGACTATGGCTACACCTTC. As protein: CASSLRPGGDYGYTF.

The chain uses TRBV6-1 and TRBJ1-5; D is perhaps TRBD1 (5 bases). Germline lookup yields CDR1 MNHNS and CDR2 SASEGT. The V and J ends lost 8 bases and 9 bases respectively, with 20 bases between them. The length of the CDR3 is 14 residues. The DNA of the CDR3 is TGTGCCAGCGGAGGGACGGACGTTCTGGGGCCCCAGCATTTT. Translated: CASGGTDVLGPQHF.

This chain links TRBV19 with TRBJ2-7; 7 bases match TRBD1. The V and J ends lost 7 bases and 0 bases, in that order; junction bases with no gene match: 6. In germline, CDR1 is LNHDA, CDR2 SQIVND (reference sequence). The CDR3 totals 14 residues. CDR3 bases: TGTGCCAGTAAGAAGACAGGGAGCTCCTACGAGCAGTACTTC. Protein sequence: CASKKTGSSYEQYF.

The chain couples TRBV9 to TRBJ1-2; TRBD1 agrees at 7 bases. Germline CDR1 and CDR2: SGDLS and YYNGEE. The CDR3 totals 12 residues. V lost 3 bases and J lost 8; bases outside the gene matches: 4. CDR3 nucleotides: TGTGCCAGCAGCGAACAGGGGTGGGGCTACACCTTC. Translation: CASSEQGWGYTF. Supplemented by reference TRBV9 and TRBJ1-2, the full variable domain reads DSGVTQTPKHLITATGQRVTLRCSPRSGDLSVYWYQQSLDQGLQFLIQYYNGEERAKGNILERFSAQQFPDLHSELNLSSLELGDSALYFCASSEQGWGYTFGSGTRLTVV.

V is TRBV4-3 and J is TRBJ2-1; 8 bases align to TRBD2. There are 19 residues in the CDR3. The germline V gene has CDR1 LGHNA and CDR2 YSLEER. Unmatched junction bases numbered 10, after V lost 0 bases and J lost 0 bases. CDR3 in DNA: TGCGCCAGCAGCCAAGAACCGCCATTAGCGGGGAGCTCCTACAATGAGCAGTTCTTC. Translating it yields CASSQEPPLAGSSYNEQFF.

The chain recombines TRBV5-1 with TRBJ2-6; D is uncertain. With 4 bases removed from V and 0 bases from J, the gap between germline ends came to 8 bases. The CDR3 consists of 15 residues. CDR1 and CDR2 from the germline V gene are SGHRS and YFSETQ. This CDR3 reads CASSPSFSGANVLTF. CDR3 in DNA: TGCGCCAGCAGCCCGTCCTTCTCTGGGGCCAACGTCCTGACTTTC.